A single sample gave rise to the 9 T cell receptor beta chains below, sequenced in a study of blood T cell repertoires in COVID-19 (dated by TCRdb to between 2020 and 2021). The library was made by the immunoSEQ multiplex PCR assay. TCRdb obtained this table from immuneACCESS and retained in-frame rearrangements with V and J assigned. These tables miss some clones; where compared with another copy, unresolved V genes account for less than half of the shortfall, and the remainder is unexplained. The sample profile shows around 160,000 clones; 90% of them were found once. The top ten constitute about 18% of the sample. The sequenced sample consisted of peripheral blood. The receptor source for this set is a man aged 60 to 69 with active or convalescent COVID-19.

This clone occurred once. V gene TRBV19 combines with J gene TRBJ1-1, with unresolved D. CDR1 is LNHDA, CDR2 SQIVND, per germline (reference sequence). The CDR3 covers 12 residues. Trimming took 4 bases from V and 7 from J, leaving 10 bases between them. The DNA for the CDR3 is TGTGCCAGTAGTACGGGTTTGGGTGAAGCTTTCTTT. Its protein product is CASSTGLGEAFF.

J is TRBJ1-2 and V is TRBV18; no definite D call. Germline V gene sequence: CDR1 KGHSH, CDR2 LQKENI. V was trimmed by 0 bases and J by 3 bases, leaving 11 bases between them. The length of the CDR3 is 15 residues. Written as DNA, the CDR3 is TGTGCCAGCTCACCACCGGACTGGGCGGACTATGGCTACACCTTC. It specifies CASSPPDWADYGYTF.

This chain links TRBV7-9 with TRBJ2-2; 14 nucleotides match TRBD2. This CDR3 comprises 16 residues. Germline V lookup: CDR1 SEHNR, CDR2 FQNEAQ (reference sequence). Unmatched junction bases numbered 6, after V lost 6 bases and J lost 6 bases. CDR3 sequence: CASSRRLAGGSGELFF. The CDR3 nucleotides read TGTGCCAGCAGTCGACGACTAGCGGGAGGGTCCGGGGAGCTGTTTTTT.

This clone was recorded once. V and J are TRBV6-5 and TRBJ2-2; 7 bases line up with TRBD1. This CDR3 is 14 amino acids long. Germline assignment: CDR1 MNHEY and CDR2 SVGAGI. The V gene end was trimmed by 2 bases and the J gene end by 3 bases; junction bases not matched to a gene: 0. DNA for the CDR3: TGTGCCAGCAGTTACCAGGGGGACACCGGGGAGCTGTTTTTT. Its translation is CASSYQGDTGELFF.

J is TRBJ1-5 and V is TRBV4-1, with D possibly being TRBD1 (5 bases). The CDR3 is 17 amino acids. The germline V and J ends were trimmed by 0 bases and 0 bases, with 12 bases remaining between them. CDR1 and CDR2 (germline): MGHRA, YSYEKL. The CDR3 region is CASSQEDRPISNQPQHF. CDR3 nucleotides: TGCGCCAGCAGCCAAGAAGACAGACCAATTAGCAATCAGCCCCAGCATTTT.

The rearrangement uses TRBV24-1 and TRBJ1-5; D not certain. The germline gives CDR1 KGHDR, CDR2 SFDVKD. V gave up 2 bases and J gave up 7 bases, with 11 bases separating them. The CDR3 covers 14 residues. In DNA, the CDR3 is TGTGCCACCAGTGATTCAGGACGCGGGCAGCCCCAGCATTTT. As protein: CATSDSGRGQPQHF.

V gene TRBV12-5 combines with J gene TRBJ2-1; 9 bases align to TRBD2. V was clipped by 3 bases and J by 6 bases; unmatched bases: 6. The length of the CDR3 is 15 residues. Germline V gene data show CDR1 as LGHNT and CDR2 as FRNRAP. CDR3 DNA sequence: TGTGCTAGTGGTTTAGGACTAGCGCGTGTCAATGAGCAGTTCTTC. Protein product: CASGLGLARVNEQFF.

The chain recombines TRBV18 with TRBJ1-6; 9 nucleotides agree with TRBD1. The CDR3 has 16 residues. In germline, CDR1 is KGHSH, CDR2 LQKENI. With 6 bases clipped from V and 11 bases from J, the junction kept 14 bases outside the gene matches. The CDR3 sequence: CASSRTGQGKWAPLHF. The CDR3 DNA follows: TGTGCCAGCTCCCGCACGGGACAGGGAAAATGGGCACCCCTCCACTTT.

This chain connects TRBV30 to TRBJ2-2, with 8 bases lining up with TRBD1. The germline V gene encodes CDR1 GTSNPN and CDR2 SVGIG (reference sequence). The length of the CDR3 is 14 residues. V shed 0 bases and J 5 bases; nucleotides not matched to a gene: 2. For the CDR3, the DNA is TGTGCCTGGAGTGTACAGGGGGGAACCGGGGAGCTGTTTTTT. This translates into CAWSVQGGTGELFF. Supplemented by reference TRBV30 and TRBJ2-2, the full variable domain reads SQTIHQWPATLVQPVGSPLSLECTVEGTSNPNLYWYRQAAGRGLQLLFYSVGIGQISSEVPQNLSASRPQDRQFILSSKKLLLSDSGFYLCAWSVQGGTGELFFGEGSRLTVL.